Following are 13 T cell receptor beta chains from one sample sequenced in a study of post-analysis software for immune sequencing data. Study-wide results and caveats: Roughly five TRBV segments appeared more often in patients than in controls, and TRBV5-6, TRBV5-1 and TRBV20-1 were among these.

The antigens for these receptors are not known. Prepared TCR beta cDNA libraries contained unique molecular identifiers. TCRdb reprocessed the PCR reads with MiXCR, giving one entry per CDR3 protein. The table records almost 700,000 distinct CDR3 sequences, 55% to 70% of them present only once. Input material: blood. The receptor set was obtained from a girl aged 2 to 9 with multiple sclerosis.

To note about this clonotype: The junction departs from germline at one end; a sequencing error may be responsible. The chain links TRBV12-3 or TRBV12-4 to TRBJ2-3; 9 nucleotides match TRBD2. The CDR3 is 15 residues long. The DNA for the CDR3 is TGTGCCAGCAGTACTTGGACTAGCGAAACGGATACGGAGTATTTT. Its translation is CASSTWTSETDTEYF.

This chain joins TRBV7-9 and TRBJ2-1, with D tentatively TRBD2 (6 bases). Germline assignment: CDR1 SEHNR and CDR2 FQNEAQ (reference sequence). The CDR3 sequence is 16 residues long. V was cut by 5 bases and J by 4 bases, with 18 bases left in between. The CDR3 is CASSPLRGGLYNEQFF. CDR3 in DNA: TGTGCCAGCAGCCCCCTGAGGGGAGGCCTTTACAATGAGCAGTTCTTC.

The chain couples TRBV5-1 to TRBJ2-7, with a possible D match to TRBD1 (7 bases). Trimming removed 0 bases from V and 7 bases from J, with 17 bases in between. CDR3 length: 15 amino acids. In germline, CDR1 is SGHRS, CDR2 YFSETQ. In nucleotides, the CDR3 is TGCGCCAGCAGCTTGGCCTCGGAGGGGGCGCGGGAGCAGTACTTC. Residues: CASSLASEGAREQYF.

The CDR3 loop reads CASSEAGRVHRQFF. The CDR3 nucleotides are TGTGCCAGCAGTGAAGCGGGCAGGGTTCACCGTCAGTTCTTC. This rearrangement joins TRBV6-1 to TRBJ2-1, with D possibly TRBD1 on 5 matching bases. CDR3 length: 14 residues. Germline loops: CDR1 MNHNS, CDR2 SASEGT. V lost 0 bases to trimming and J lost 13 bases, with 16 bases between them.

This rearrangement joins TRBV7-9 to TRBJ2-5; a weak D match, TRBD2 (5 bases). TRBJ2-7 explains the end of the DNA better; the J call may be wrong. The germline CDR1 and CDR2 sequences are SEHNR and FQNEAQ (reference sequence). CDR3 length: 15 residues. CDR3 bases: TGTGCCAGCAGCTTAATCGCTAGCTCCCTCTCCGAGCAGTACTTC. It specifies CASSLIASSLSEQYF.

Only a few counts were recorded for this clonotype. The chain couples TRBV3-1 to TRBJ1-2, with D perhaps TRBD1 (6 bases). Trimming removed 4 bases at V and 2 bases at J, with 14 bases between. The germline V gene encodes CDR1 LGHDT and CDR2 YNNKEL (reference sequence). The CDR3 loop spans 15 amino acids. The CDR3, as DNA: TGTGCCAGCAGCCTACAAACAGGGACCAACTATGGCTACACCTTC. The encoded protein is CASSLQTGTNYGYTF.

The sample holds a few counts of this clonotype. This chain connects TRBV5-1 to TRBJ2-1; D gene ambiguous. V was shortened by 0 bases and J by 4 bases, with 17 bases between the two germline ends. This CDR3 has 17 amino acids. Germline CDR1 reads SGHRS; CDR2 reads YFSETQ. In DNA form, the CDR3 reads TGCGCCAGCAGCTTGGCCCCGACTGGAGAGATTTACAATGAGCAGTTCTTC. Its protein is CASSLAPTGEIYNEQFF.

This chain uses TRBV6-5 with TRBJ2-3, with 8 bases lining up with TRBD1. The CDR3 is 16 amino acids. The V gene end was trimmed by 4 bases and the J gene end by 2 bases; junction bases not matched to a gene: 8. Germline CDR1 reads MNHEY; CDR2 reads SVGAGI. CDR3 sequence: CASSSWTGSDTDTQYF. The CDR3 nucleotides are TGTGCCAGCAGTTCCTGGACAGGGTCGGACACAGATACGCAGTATTTT.

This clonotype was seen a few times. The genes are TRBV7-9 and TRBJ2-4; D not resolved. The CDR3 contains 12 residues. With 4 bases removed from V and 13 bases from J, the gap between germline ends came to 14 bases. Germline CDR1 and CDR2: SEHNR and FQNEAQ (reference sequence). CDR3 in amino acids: CASSYSSSRQYF. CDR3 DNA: TGTGCCAGCAGCTACTCCTCGTCGCGGCAGTACTTC.

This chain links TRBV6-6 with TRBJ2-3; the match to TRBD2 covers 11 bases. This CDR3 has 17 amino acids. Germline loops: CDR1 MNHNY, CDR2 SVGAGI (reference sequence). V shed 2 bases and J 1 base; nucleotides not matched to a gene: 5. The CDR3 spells CASSYTLAGGGTDTQYF. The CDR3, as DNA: TGTGCCAGCAGTTACACCCTAGCGGGAGGAGGCACAGATACGCAGTATTTT.

The CDR3 region is CASSDPAGTSEAFF. The DNA of the CDR3 is TGTGCCAGCAGTGACCCGGCGGGGACGAGCGAAGCTTTCTTT. The chain is built from TRBV11-2 and TRBJ1-1, with D perhaps matching TRBD1 (5 bases). CDR1 is SGHAT and CDR2 is FQNNGV in the germline V gene. Deletions cut 6 bases from V and 8 bases from J, with 19 bases between. The CDR3 is 14 residues long.

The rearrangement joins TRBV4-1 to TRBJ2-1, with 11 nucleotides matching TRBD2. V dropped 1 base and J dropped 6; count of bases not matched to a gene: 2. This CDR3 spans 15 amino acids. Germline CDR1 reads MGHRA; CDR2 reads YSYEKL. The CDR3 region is CASSQVAGGVNEQFF. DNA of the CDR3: TGCGCCAGCAGCCAAGTAGCGGGAGGGGTCAATGAGCAGTTCTTC.

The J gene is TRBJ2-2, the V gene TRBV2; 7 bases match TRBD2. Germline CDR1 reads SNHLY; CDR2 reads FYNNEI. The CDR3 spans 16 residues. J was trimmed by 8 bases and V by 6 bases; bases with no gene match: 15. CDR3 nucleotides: TGTGCCAGCAGCGAGAACACTATTAGCGGGTGGGGGGAGCTGTTTTTT. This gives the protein CASSENTISGWGELFF.